A selection of T cell receptor beta chains follows, all from one sample in a study of cytomegalovirus exposure and HLA in healthy donors. TCRdb's copy holds only in-frame clones and misses some; the assay was immunoSEQ multiplex PCR. The table has 140,000 to 150,000 clones, 77% seen once. Specimen: PBMCs. Source of these receptors: a male donor in good health and CMV-seronegative. CDR3s include the opening cysteine and the closing phenylalanine or tryptophan. D genes are given only for firm matches. A row's size may be missing; if present it is once, few, many or a size class.

.	.	TRBV25-1	TRBJ2-7	TGTGCCAGCACCGACGGGTCGAGCTCCTACGAGCAGTACTTC	CASTDGSSSYEQYF
.	.	TRBV6-5	TRBJ2-5	TGTGCCAGCAGTCAGCCCAGCGGGGAGACCCAGTACTTC	CASSQPSGETQYF
.	.	TRBV6-5	TRBJ2-7	TGTGCCAGCAGGGCCGACGGGGAAGGTTACGAGCAGTACTTC	CASRADGEGYEQYF
.	once	TRBV7-2	TRBJ1-6	TGTGCCAGCAGTCTTGACAGGCTCTATAATTCACCCCTCCACTTT	CASSLDRLYNSPLHF
TRBD1	.	TRBV5-1	TRBJ1-1	TGCGCCAGCAGCTCGGGTGGGGGGCGACAGGGGGGTGAAGCTTTCTTT	CASSSGGGRQGGEAFF
.	once	TRBV9	TRBJ1-5	TGTGCCAGCAGCCGCATGGACAGTTACAATCAGCCCCAGCATTTT	CASSRMDSYNQPQHF
.	.	TRBV6-1	TRBJ2-7	TGTGCCAGCAGCCTCGGGGGGCGAGGGTCCTACGAGCAGTACTTC	CASSLGGRGSYEQYF
.	.	TRBV15	TRBJ1-1	TGTGCCACCAGCAGAGATCGACAGCTGAACACTGAAGCTTTCTTT	CATSRDRQLNTEAFF
.	.	TRBV5-4	TRBJ2-1	TGTGCCAGCAGCTTTCCAGGAGGCGGGGTCGGCGGAGGGGAGCAGTTCTTC	CASSFPGGGVGGGEQFF
.	.	TRBV25-1	TRBJ2-7	TGTGCCAGCAGTGATGTGGGGGGACAGCATATTTACGAGCAGTACTTC	CASSDVGGQHIYEQYF
TRBD1	.	TRBV7-2	TRBJ1-5	TGTGCCAGCAGCTTAGTCCCCAGACAGGGGTGGGGACAGCCCCAGCATTTT	CASSLVPRQGWGQPQHF
TRBD2	.	TRBV29-1	TRBJ2-3	TGCAGCGGGTCGGGACTAGCGGGGGTATCAGATACGCAGTATTTT	CSGSGLAGVSDTQYF
TRBD1	.	TRBV7-8	TRBJ1-6	TGTGCCAGCAGCTCCCCGGGGGGGACAGGGGTCTCACCCCTCCACTTT	CASSSPGGTGVSPLHF
.	.	TRBV5-1	TRBJ1-5	TGCGCCAGCAGCTTGAACACCAATCAGCCCCAGCATTTT	CASSLNTNQPQHF
TRBD2	.	TRBV20-1	TRBJ2-1	TGCAGTGGTCTGAGCGGGAGAGAGCAGTTCTTC	CSGLSGREQFF
.	.	TRBV5-6	TRBJ2-3	TGTGCCAGCAGCTTTTGGGAGACCGATACGCAGTATTTT	CASSFWETDTQYF
.	.	TRBV21-1	TRBJ1-2	TGTGCCAGCAGCAAAGAAGCAGGGTCCTATGGCTACACCTTC	CASSKEAGSYGYTF
.	few	TRBV4-2	TRBJ1-2	TGTGCCAGCAGCCAAGAGAGACGGGGAGGCTATGGCTACACCTTC	CASSQERRGGYGYTF
TRBD1	.	TRBV6-6	TRBJ2-1	TGTGCCAGCAACTACGGGACAGGGGAGCCTAATGAGCAGTTCTTC	CASNYGTGEPNEQFF
TRBD1	.	TRBV7-9	TRBJ1-2	TGTGCCAGCAGCCCAGGGACAGGGCTCTATGGCTACACCTTC	CASSPGTGLYGYTF
TRBD2	.	TRBV18	TRBJ2-7	TGTGCCAGCTCACCCCGGGTAGCGGGGGCCTACGAGCAGTACTTC	CASSPRVAGAYEQYF
TRBD2	.	TRBV15	TRBJ2-3	TGTGCCACCAGCCGGCACCGGACTAGCGCAGATACGCAGTATTTT	CATSRHRTSADTQYF
.	.	TRBV27	TRBJ1-2	TGTGCCAGCAGTTCAGGTCTGGGAGGGCGAGTCTATGGCTACACCTTC	CASSSGLGGRVYGYTF
TRBD2	.	TRBV14	TRBJ2-1	TGTGCCAGCAGCCAGGGACTAGCGGGTTCCTACAATGAGCAGTTCTTC	CASSQGLAGSYNEQFF
TRBD2	.	TRBV29-1	TRBJ2-7	TGCAGCGTTGAGACTAGCGGGAGAGCAAGCTCCTACGAGCAGTACTTC	CSVETSGRASSYEQYF
.	few	TRBV25-1	TRBJ2-7	TGTGCCAGCAGTGTGAGCTCCTACGAGCAGTACTTC	CASSVSSYEQYF
TRBD2	.	TRBV6-4	TRBJ2-3	TGTGCCAGCAGCAGGACTAGCGGGGGCACAGATACGCAGTATTTT	CASSRTSGGTDTQYF
TRBD2	.	TRBV5-1	TRBJ2-1	TGCGCCAGCAGCTTGGGGGCCTTAGCGGGGGTCGGTTACAATGAGCAGTTCTTC	CASSLGALAGVGYNEQFF
TRBD1	.	TRBV5-4	TRBJ1-2	TGTGCCAGCAGCTTGGGACAGGGAGGCGGCTACACCTTC	CASSLGQGGGYTF
.	.	TRBV7-3	TRBJ1-1	TGTGCCAGCAGCTTAACAGGGGAGAACACTGAAGCTTTCTTT	CASSLTGENTEAFF
TRBD2	.	TRBV4-2	TRBJ2-3	TGTGCCAGCAGCCAAGACCTAGCGGGGCTCACCACAGATACGCAGTATTTT	CASSQDLAGLTTDTQYF
.	.	TRBV5-6	TRBJ2-3	TGTGCCAGCAGCTTGGCCGGGGGAACAGATACGCAGTATTTT	CASSLAGGTDTQYF
.	.	TRBV6-1	TRBJ1-1	TGTGCCAGCAGTGGGTGGGTAGCAGCGTACGTTATGAACACTGAAGCTTTCTTT	CASSGWVAAYVMNTEAFF
.	few	TRBV19	TRBJ2-6	TGTGCCAGTATGCGGAAGGGGACTGGGGCCAACGTCCTGACTTTC	CASMRKGTGANVLTF
.	.	TRBV5-4	TRBJ1-1	TGTGCCAGCAGCCCCGGGGGGGGCGGGAACACTGAAGCTTTCTTT	CASSPGGGGNTEAFF
TRBD1	.	TRBV30	TRBJ1-2	TGTGCCTGGAGGGACAGGGTCTATGGCTACACCTTC	CAWRDRVYGYTF
TRBD1	.	TRBV7-3	TRBJ2-7	TGTGCCAGCAGCTTATGGGCACCGGGACAGGGAGCCTACGAGCAGTACTTC	CASSLWAPGQGAYEQYF
TRBD1	.	TRBV5-1	TRBJ1-1	TGCGCCAGCAGCAACAGGGGTACCGTCGGGACTGAAGCTTTCTTT	CASSNRGTVGTEAFF
.	.	TRBV14	TRBJ2-5	TGTGCCAGCAGCCAAGATTGGGGGGTAGTGCAAGAGACCCAGTACTTC	CASSQDWGVVQETQYF
TRBD1	.	TRBV4-3	TRBJ1-2	TGCGCCAGCAGTACGCGGACAGGAGGGGGCCCCTATGGCTACACCTTC	CASSTRTGGGPYGYTF
.	once	TRBV14	TRBJ1-3	TGTGCCAGCAGCCAAGCTAGTGTATTGGCTGGAAACACCATATATTTT	CASSQASVLAGNTIYF
.	.	TRBV19	TRBJ1-2	TGTGCCAGTAGTTGGCGGGACTATGGCTACACCTTC	CASSWRDYGYTF
.	.	TRBV7-8	TRBJ1-6	TGTGCCAGCAGCCCGCTCCGGGAACTAAGAGCCAATTCACCCCTCCACTTT	CASSPLRELRANSPLHF
TRBD2	.	TRBV7-9	TRBJ2-1	TGTTCCAGCAGCCCGGGTGGACTAGCGGTCTCCTACAATGAGCAGTTCTTC	CSSSPGGLAVSYNEQFF
TRBD1	.	TRBV5-4	TRBJ1-3	TGTGCCAGCAGCTTTTCGGGACAGCACTCTGGAAACACCATATATTTT	CASSFSGQHSGNTIYF
.	.	TRBV2	TRBJ1-2	TGTGCCACCCGGGGATATAACTATGGCTACACCTTC	CATRGYNYGYTF
TRBD2	.	TRBV11-2	TRBJ2-3	TGTGCCAGCAGCTTAATAGCGGGAGTGCGCACAGATACGCAGTATTTT	CASSLIAGVRTDTQYF
.	.	TRBV4-2	TRBJ1-5	TGTGCCAGCAGCCAGAGCACAGATGATCAGCCCCAGCATTTT	CASSQSTDDQPQHF
.	.	TRBV19	TRBJ1-5	TGTGCCAGTAGGGGACTCGGCGGGGGGGATTATCAGCCCCAGCATTTT	CASRGLGGGDYQPQHF
.	.	TRBV18	TRBJ1-5	TGTGCCAGCTCACCAGGAGGGGATCAGCCCCAGCATTTT	CASSPGGDQPQHF
.	.	TRBV7-2	TRBJ2-7	TGTGCCAGCAGCTTAGCGAGGACAGTCCCCGAGCAGTACTTC	CASSLARTVPEQYF
TRBD1	few	TRBV2	TRBJ2-2	TGTGCCAGCAGACAGGGGGCGAACACCGGGGAGCTGTTTTTT	CASRQGANTGELFF
TRBD2	few	TRBV4-2	TRBJ2-1	TGTGCCAGCAGCCCCGGACTAGCGGGAGGATACAATGAGCAGTTCTTC	CASSPGLAGGYNEQFF
TRBD1	.	TRBV27	TRBJ2-2	TGTGCCAGCAGTTCCCTGGGACAGGCGCCAACGGGCCCGAACACCGGGGAGCTGTTTTTT	CASSSLGQAPTGPNTGELFF